A selection of T cell receptor beta chains follows, all from one sample in a study of T cells after posttransplantation cyclophosphamide. TCRdb's copy holds only in-frame clones and misses some; the assay was immunoSEQ multiplex PCR. The specimen gives tens of thousands of clones without singletons; the ten biggest hold around 7%. The sample consisted of PBMCs. The source of these receptors is a woman aged 60-75 years in good health, CMV-negative, and a related stem cell transplant donor. Both conserved end residues are part of each CDR3. The order of the fields is CDR3 protein, CDR3 DNA, clone size, D gene, V gene, J gene. D genes are given only for firm matches. Expanded clones get a size class; other rows say once, few or many, or leave the size out.

CDR3aa: CASSYGQGAKLFF
CDR3nt: TGTGCCAGCAGTTATGGACAGGGCGCAAAACTGTTTTTT
abundance: many
d_gene: TRBD1
v_gene: TRBV6-5
j_gene: TRBJ1-4

CDR3aa: CATSSRNTGEKLFF
CDR3nt: TGTGCCACCAGTTCGCGAAACACGGGGGAAAAACTGTTTTTT
abundance: medium-sized
d_gene: .
v_gene: TRBV15
j_gene: TRBJ1-4

CDR3aa: CASSRFGLPQEETQYF
CDR3nt: TGCGCCAGCAGCCGCTTCGGACTACCCCAAGAAGAGACCCAGTACTTC
abundance: many
d_gene: .
v_gene: TRBV5-1
j_gene: TRBJ2-5

CDR3aa: CASSFGRSEGYTF
CDR3nt: TGTGCCAGCAGCTTCGGCAGATCGGAGGGCTACACCTTC
abundance: many
d_gene: .
v_gene: TRBV7-2
j_gene: TRBJ1-2

CDR3aa: CASSLNTGELFF
CDR3nt: TGTGCCAGCAGTCTGAACACCGGGGAGCTGTTTTTT
abundance: .
d_gene: .
v_gene: TRBV27
j_gene: TRBJ2-2

CDR3aa: CASRGGMNTEAFF
CDR3nt: TGTGCCAGCAGGGGAGGCATGAACACTGAAGCTTTCTTT
abundance: many
d_gene: .
v_gene: TRBV6-4
j_gene: TRBJ1-1

CDR3aa: CASRDRGLGGYTF
CDR3nt: TGTGCCAGCAGGGACAGGGGGCTAGGAGGCTACACCTTC
abundance: few
d_gene: TRBD1
v_gene: TRBV28
j_gene: TRBJ1-2

CDR3aa: CASSQDIAGVSAEAFF
CDR3nt: TGCGCCAGCAGCCAAGATATTGCGGGCGTGAGCGCTGAAGCTTTCTTT
abundance: many
d_gene: .
v_gene: TRBV4-3
j_gene: TRBJ1-1

CDR3aa: CASTDRGSLNSPLHF
CDR3nt: TGTGCCAGTACGGACAGGGGAAGTCTAAACTCACCCCTCCACTTT
abundance: many
d_gene: TRBD1
v_gene: TRBV5-5
j_gene: TRBJ1-6

CDR3aa: CSASRTEAFF
CDR3nt: TGCAGTGCTAGTCGGACTGAAGCTTTCTTT
abundance: many
d_gene: .
v_gene: TRBV20-1
j_gene: TRBJ1-1

CDR3aa: CASSLGTGGLNEQYF
CDR3nt: TGTGCCAGCAGCTTAGGGACAGGGGGCTTGAACGAGCAGTACTTC
abundance: many
d_gene: TRBD1
v_gene: TRBV7-2
j_gene: TRBJ2-7

CDR3aa: CASSLDNNEQFF
CDR3nt: TGTGCCAGCAGCTTAGATAATAATGAGCAGTTCTTC
abundance: many
d_gene: .
v_gene: TRBV11-2
j_gene: TRBJ2-1

CDR3aa: CASSPPNGNTGELFF
CDR3nt: TGTGCCAGCTCACCTCCCAACGGGAACACCGGGGAGCTGTTTTTT
abundance: many
d_gene: .
v_gene: TRBV18
j_gene: TRBJ2-2

CDR3aa: CSADRGTQETQYF
CDR3nt: TGCAGCGCTGACAGGGGGACCCAAGAGACCCAGTACTTC
abundance: many
d_gene: TRBD1
v_gene: TRBV29-1
j_gene: TRBJ2-5

CDR3aa: CASSVYNRVNTGELFF
CDR3nt: TGTGCCAGCAGCGTATATAACAGGGTGAACACCGGGGAGCTGTTTTTT
abundance: few
d_gene: .
v_gene: TRBV9
j_gene: TRBJ2-2

CDR3aa: CASSSHRESGSGELFF
CDR3nt: TGTGCCAGCAGCTCTCACAGGGAAAGTGGATCCGGGGAGCTGTTTTTT
abundance: many
d_gene: .
v_gene: TRBV11-3
j_gene: TRBJ2-2

CDR3aa: CASSRLRQRVSPSETQYF
CDR3nt: TGTGCCAGCAGCCGCCTTAGGCAGAGGGTCAGCCCTTCGGAGACCCAGTACTTC
abundance: .
d_gene: .
v_gene: TRBV7-3
j_gene: TRBJ2-5

CDR3aa: CASSRDRGRNQPQHF
CDR3nt: TGTGCCAGCAGCAGGGACAGGGGCCGTAATCAGCCCCAGCATTTT
abundance: many
d_gene: TRBD1
v_gene: TRBV7-6
j_gene: TRBJ1-5

CDR3aa: CASSPGHSNQPQHF
CDR3nt: TGCGCCAGCAGCCCTGGACATAGCAATCAGCCCCAGCATTTT
abundance: many
d_gene: .
v_gene: TRBV4-1
j_gene: TRBJ1-5

CDR3aa: CASSRTSGGANTGELFF
CDR3nt: TGTGCCAGCAGCCGGACTAGCGGGGGAGCGAACACCGGGGAGCTGTTTTTT
abundance: many
d_gene: TRBD2
v_gene: TRBV11-1
j_gene: TRBJ2-2

CDR3aa: CASRAGFYNEQFF
CDR3nt: TGTGCCAGCAGAGCGGGGTTCTACAATGAGCAGTTCTTC
abundance: .
d_gene: TRBD2
v_gene: TRBV6-1
j_gene: TRBJ2-1

CDR3aa: CASSLGPGSGELFF
CDR3nt: TGCGCCAGCAGCCTTGGGCCAGGTTCCGGGGAGCTGTTTTTT
abundance: many
d_gene: .
v_gene: TRBV4-3
j_gene: TRBJ2-2

CDR3aa: CASSLPGQGVETQYF
CDR3nt: TGTGCCAGTAGTCTCCCCGGACAGGGAGTGGAGACCCAGTACTTC
abundance: many
d_gene: TRBD1
v_gene: TRBV19
j_gene: TRBJ2-5

CDR3aa: CASSVSTGTYEQYF
CDR3nt: TGTGCCAGCAGCGTCTCAACGGGAACCTACGAGCAGTACTTC
abundance: many
d_gene: .
v_gene: TRBV9
j_gene: TRBJ2-7

CDR3aa: CASSTEVRTGELFF
CDR3nt: TGTGCCAGCAGTACTGAGGTCCGCACCGGGGAGCTGTTTTTT
abundance: many
d_gene: .
v_gene: TRBV6-4
j_gene: TRBJ2-2

CDR3aa: CASSSPPSGSSYNEQFF
CDR3nt: TGTGCCAGCAGCTCCCCACCCAGTGGGAGCTCCTACAATGAGCAGTTCTTC
abundance: many
d_gene: .
v_gene: TRBV7-8
j_gene: TRBJ2-1

CDR3aa: CASRRERNTGELFF
CDR3nt: TGTGCCAGCAGGAGGGAGAGAAACACCGGGGAGCTGTTTTTT
abundance: many
d_gene: .
v_gene: TRBV25-1
j_gene: TRBJ2-2

CDR3aa: CASSGDYNEQFF
CDR3nt: TGTGCCAGCAGTGGCGACTACAATGAGCAGTTCTTC
abundance: many
d_gene: .
v_gene: TRBV2
j_gene: TRBJ2-1

CDR3aa: CASNAGSRDTGELFF
CDR3nt: TGCGCCAGCAACGCGGGCTCAAGGGACACCGGGGAGCTGTTTTTT
abundance: many
d_gene: .
v_gene: TRBV5-1
j_gene: TRBJ2-2

CDR3aa: CASSLSSWTGNYGYTF
CDR3nt: TGTGCCAGCAGTTTATCTTCTTGGACAGGGAACTATGGCTACACCTTC
abundance: many
d_gene: TRBD1
v_gene: TRBV28
j_gene: TRBJ1-2

CDR3aa: CASSLAGTAGYTF
CDR3nt: TGCGCCAGCAGCTTAGCCGGGACAGCTGGCTACACCTTC
abundance: many
d_gene: TRBD1
v_gene: TRBV5-1
j_gene: TRBJ1-2

CDR3aa: CASSNTGDEQYF
CDR3nt: TGTGCCAGCAGCAACACAGGGGACGAGCAGTACTTC
abundance: many
d_gene: TRBD1
v_gene: TRBV5-4
j_gene: TRBJ2-7

CDR3aa: CASSTPLGAGGQFF
CDR3nt: TGTGCCAGTAGTACCCCCCTGGGGGCGGGGGGGCAGTTCTTC
abundance: many
d_gene: TRBD2
v_gene: TRBV19
j_gene: TRBJ2-1

CDR3aa: CASSVRRAGAPSYNEQFF
CDR3nt: TGTGCCAGCAGCGTGAGACGAGCGGGGGCACCCTCCTACAATGAGCAGTTCTTC
abundance: many
d_gene: TRBD2
v_gene: TRBV5-4
j_gene: TRBJ2-1

CDR3aa: CASSQNTPGYGYTF
CDR3nt: TGCGCCAGCAGCCAAAATACCCCGGGGTATGGCTACACCTTC
abundance: many
d_gene: .
v_gene: TRBV4-1
j_gene: TRBJ1-2

CDR3aa: CASSSLAGGPSSGANVLTF
CDR3nt: TGTGCCAGCAGTTCTCTAGCGGGAGGCCCCAGCTCTGGGGCCAACGTCCTGACTTTC
abundance: many
d_gene: TRBD2
v_gene: TRBV27
j_gene: TRBJ2-6